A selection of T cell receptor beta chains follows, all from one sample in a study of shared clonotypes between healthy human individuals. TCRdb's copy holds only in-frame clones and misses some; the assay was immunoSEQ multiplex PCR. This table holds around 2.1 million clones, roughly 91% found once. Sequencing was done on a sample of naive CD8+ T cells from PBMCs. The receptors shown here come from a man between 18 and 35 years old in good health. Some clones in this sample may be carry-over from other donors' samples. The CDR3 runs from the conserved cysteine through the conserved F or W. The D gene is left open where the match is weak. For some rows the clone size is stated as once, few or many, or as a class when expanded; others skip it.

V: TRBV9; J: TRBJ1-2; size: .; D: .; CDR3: CASSVGGNYGYTF; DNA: TGTGCCAGCAGCGTAGGGGGTAACTATGGCTACACCTTC
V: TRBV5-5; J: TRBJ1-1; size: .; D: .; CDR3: CASSPVGQEAFF; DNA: TGTGCCAGCAGCCCTGTAGGACAGGAAGCTTTCTTT
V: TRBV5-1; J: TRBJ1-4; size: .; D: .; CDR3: CASSGLGGSREKLFF; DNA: TGCGCCAGCAGCGGGCTCGGGGGATCAAGGGAAAAACTGTTTTTT
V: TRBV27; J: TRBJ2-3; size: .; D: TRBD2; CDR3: CASSPRLAGGPDTQYF; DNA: TGTGCCAGCAGTCCACGCCTAGCGGGAGGGCCCGATACGCAGTATTTT
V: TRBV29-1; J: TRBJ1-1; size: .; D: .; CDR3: CSVRRGARDTEAFF; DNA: TGCAGCGTTCGTAGGGGCGCGCGGGACACTGAAGCTTTCTTT
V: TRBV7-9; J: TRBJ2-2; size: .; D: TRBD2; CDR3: CASNQLLALAEELFF; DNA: TGTGCCAGCAACCAACTACTAGCGCTGGCCGAGGAGCTGTTTTTT
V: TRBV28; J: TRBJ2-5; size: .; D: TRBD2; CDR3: CASSPRAYGSILAGYQETQYF; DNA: TGTGCCAGCAGTCCTAGGGCTTACGGATCCATACTAGCGGGGTACCAAGAGACCCAGTACTTC
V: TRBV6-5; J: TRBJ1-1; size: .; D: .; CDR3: CASSWGRGNTEAFF; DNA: TGTGCCAGCAGTTGGGGGCGCGGGAACACTGAAGCTTTCTTT
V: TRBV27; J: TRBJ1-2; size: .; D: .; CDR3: CASSLGRGTGYGYTF; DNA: TGTGCCAGCAGTTTAGGGCGGGGGACTGGGTATGGCTACACCTTC
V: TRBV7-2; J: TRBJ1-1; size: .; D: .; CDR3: CASSWRDTGTTEAFF; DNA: TGTGCCAGCAGCTGGCGGGACACGGGTACAACTGAAGCTTTCTTT
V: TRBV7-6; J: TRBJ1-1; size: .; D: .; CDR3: CASSLMGTEAFF; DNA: TGTGCCAGCAGTCTTATGGGGACCGAAGCTTTCTTT
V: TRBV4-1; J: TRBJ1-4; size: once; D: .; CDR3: CASSQDGPPVQEKLFF; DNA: TGCGCCAGCAGCCAAGATGGGCCACCGGTCCAGGAAAAACTGTTTTTT
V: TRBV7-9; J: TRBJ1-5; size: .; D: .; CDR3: CASSSGSYSNQPQHF; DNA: TGTGCCAGCAGCTCCGGGTCTTATAGCAATCAGCCCCAGCATTTT
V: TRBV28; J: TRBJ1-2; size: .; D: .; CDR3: CATQGPEGASYGYTF; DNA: TGTGCCACCCAGGGACCGGAGGGAGCTAGCTATGGCTACACCTTC
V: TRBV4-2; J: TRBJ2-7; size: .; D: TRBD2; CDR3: CASSQGGAYEQYF; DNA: TGTGCCAGCAGCCAGGGGGGGGCCTACGAGCAGTACTTC
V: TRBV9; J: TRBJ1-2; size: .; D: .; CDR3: CASSVAGAGDGYTF; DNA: TGTGCCAGCAGCGTAGCTGGGGCAGGGGATGGCTACACCTTC
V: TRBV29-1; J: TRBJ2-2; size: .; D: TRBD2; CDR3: CSVSGRWTGELFF; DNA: TGCAGCGTTAGCGGGAGGTGGACCGGGGAGCTGTTTTTT
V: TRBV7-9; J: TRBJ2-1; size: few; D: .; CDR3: CASSLLSADYNEQFF; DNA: TGTGCCAGCAGCCTTCTCTCGGCAGATTACAATGAGCAGTTCTTC
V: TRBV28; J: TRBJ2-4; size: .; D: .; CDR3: CASSPTPGGWGNIQYF; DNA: TGTGCCAGCAGCCCCACCCCTGGGGGCTGGGGGAACATTCAGTACTTC
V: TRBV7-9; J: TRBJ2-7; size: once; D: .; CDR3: CASTQGVRSYEQYF; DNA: TGTGCCAGCACCCAAGGTGTGAGGTCCTACGAGCAGTACTTC
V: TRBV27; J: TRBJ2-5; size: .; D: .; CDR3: CASTQGETQYF; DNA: TGTGCCAGCACTCAGGGGGAGACCCAGTACTTC
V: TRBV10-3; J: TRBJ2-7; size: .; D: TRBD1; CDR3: CAISGLQGAPYEQYF; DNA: TGTGCCATCAGTGGGTTACAGGGGGCCCCCTACGAGCAGTACTTC
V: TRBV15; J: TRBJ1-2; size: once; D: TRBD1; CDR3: CATSRDWGTELNYGYTF; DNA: TGTGCCACCAGCAGAGATTGGGGGACAGAGTTGAACTATGGCTACACCTTC
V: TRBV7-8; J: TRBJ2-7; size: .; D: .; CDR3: CASSEGDEQYF; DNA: TGTGCCAGCAGCGAGGGGGACGAGCAGTACTTC
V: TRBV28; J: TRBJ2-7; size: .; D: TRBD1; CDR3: CASSLIGTGDDEQYF; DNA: TGTGCCAGCAGTTTAATTGGGACAGGGGATGACGAGCAGTACTTC
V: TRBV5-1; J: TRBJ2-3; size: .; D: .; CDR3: CASSSNKEMVVDTQYF; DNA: TGCGCCAGCAGCTCCAACAAAGAGATGGTGGTGGATACGCAGTATTTT
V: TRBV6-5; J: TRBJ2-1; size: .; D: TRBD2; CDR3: CASSLSGFSYNEQFF; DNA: TGTGCCAGCAGCCTTAGCGGGTTCTCCTACAATGAGCAGTTCTTC
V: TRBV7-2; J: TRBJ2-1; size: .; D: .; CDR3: CASRDYNEQFF; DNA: TGTGCCAGCAGGGACTACAATGAGCAGTTCTTC
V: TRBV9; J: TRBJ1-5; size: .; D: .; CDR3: CASSLTGGWNQPQHF; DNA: TGTGCCAGCAGCTTAACGGGAGGGTGGAATCAGCCCCAGCATTTT
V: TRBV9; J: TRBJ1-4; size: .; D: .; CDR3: CASSVAGRDNEKLFF; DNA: TGTGCCAGCAGCGTAGCGGGACGGGACAATGAAAAACTGTTTTTT
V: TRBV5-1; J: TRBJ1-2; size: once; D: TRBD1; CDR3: CASSSTGVGRGYTF; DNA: TGCGCCAGCAGCTCCACAGGGGTGGGTCGTGGCTACACCTTC
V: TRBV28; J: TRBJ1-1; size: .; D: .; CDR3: CASSLAATEAFF; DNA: TGTGCCAGCAGTTTAGCCGCCACTGAAGCTTTCTTT
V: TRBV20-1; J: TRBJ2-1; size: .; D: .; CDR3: CSASPSNEQFF; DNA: TGCAGTGCTAGTCCTAGTAATGAGCAGTTCTTC
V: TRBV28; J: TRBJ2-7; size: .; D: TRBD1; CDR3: CASSNLWTGVEYEQYF; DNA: TGTGCCAGCAGCAACTTGTGGACAGGAGTCGAGTACGAGCAGTACTTC
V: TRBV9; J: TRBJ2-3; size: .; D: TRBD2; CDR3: CASSVVTSGRTDTQYF; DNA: TGTGCCAGCAGCGTAGTGACTAGCGGGAGGACAGATACGCAGTATTTT
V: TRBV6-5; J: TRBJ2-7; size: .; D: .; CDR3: CATGRPVEQYF; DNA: TGTGCCACCGGACGACCGGTCGAGCAGTACTTC
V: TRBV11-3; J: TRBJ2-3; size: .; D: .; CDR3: CASSWAPGATDTQYF; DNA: TGTGCCAGCAGCTGGGCGCCAGGGGCCACAGATACGCAGTATTTT